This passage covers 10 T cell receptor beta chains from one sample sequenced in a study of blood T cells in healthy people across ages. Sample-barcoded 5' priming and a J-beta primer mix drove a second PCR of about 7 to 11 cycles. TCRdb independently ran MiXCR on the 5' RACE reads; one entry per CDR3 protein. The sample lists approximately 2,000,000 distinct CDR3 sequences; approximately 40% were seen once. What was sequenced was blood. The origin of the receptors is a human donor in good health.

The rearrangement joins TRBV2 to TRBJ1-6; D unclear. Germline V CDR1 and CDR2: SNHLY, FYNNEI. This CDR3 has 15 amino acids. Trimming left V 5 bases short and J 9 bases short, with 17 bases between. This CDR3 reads CASSPPREEGSPLHF. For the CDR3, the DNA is TGTGCCAGCAGTCCTCCGCGGGAAGAGGGTTCACCCCTCCACTTT. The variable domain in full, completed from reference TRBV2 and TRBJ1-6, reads EPEVTQTPSHQVTQMGQEVILRCVPISNHLYFYWYRQILGQKVEFLVSFYNNEISEKSEIFDDQFSVERPDGSNFTLKIRSTKLEDSAMYFCASSPPREEGSPLHFGNGTRLTVT.

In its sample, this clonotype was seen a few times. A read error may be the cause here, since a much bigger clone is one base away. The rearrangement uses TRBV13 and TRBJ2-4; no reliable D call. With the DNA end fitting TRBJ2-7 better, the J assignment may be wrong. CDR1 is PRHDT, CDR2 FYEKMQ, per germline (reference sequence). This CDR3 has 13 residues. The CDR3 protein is CASGLNLFYEQYF. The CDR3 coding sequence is TGTGCCAGCGGCCTAAACCTCTTTTACGAGCAGTACTTC.

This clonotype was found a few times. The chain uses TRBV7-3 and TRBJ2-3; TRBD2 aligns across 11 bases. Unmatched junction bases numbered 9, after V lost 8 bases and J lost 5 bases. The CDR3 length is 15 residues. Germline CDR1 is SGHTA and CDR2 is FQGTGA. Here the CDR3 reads CASRPSGGMLDTQYF. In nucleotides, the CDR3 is TGTGCCAGCCGCCCTAGCGGGGGGATGCTAGATACGCAGTATTTT.

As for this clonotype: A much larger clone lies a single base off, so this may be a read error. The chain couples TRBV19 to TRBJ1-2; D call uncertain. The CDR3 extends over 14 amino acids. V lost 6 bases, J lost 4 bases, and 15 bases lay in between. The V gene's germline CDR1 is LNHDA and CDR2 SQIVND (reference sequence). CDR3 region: CASSTQKVPYGYTF. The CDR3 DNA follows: TGTGCCAGTAGCACCCAGAAGGTTCCCTATGGCTACACCTTC.

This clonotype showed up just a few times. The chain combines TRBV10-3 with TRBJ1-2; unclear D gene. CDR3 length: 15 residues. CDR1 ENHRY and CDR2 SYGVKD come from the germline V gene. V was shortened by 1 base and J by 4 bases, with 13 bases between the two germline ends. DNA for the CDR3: TGTGCCATCAGTGAGTTCCCTCCAGATCGCTATGGCTACACCTTC. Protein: CAISEFPPDRYGYTF.

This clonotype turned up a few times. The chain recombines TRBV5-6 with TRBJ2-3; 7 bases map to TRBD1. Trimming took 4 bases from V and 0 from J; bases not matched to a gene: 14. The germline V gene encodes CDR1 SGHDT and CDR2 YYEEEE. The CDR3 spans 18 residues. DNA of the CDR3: TGTGCCAGCAGCCTAGGGACAGCGGTATCTTTTAGCACAGATACGCAGTATTTT. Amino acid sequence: CASSLGTAVSFSTDTQYF.

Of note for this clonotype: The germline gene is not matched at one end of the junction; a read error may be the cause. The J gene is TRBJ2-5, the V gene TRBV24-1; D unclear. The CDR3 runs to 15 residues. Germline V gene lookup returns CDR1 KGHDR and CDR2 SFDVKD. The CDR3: CTTSDSIGYQETQYF. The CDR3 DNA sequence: TGTACCACCAGTGATTCTATCGGATATCAAGAGACCCAGTACTTC.

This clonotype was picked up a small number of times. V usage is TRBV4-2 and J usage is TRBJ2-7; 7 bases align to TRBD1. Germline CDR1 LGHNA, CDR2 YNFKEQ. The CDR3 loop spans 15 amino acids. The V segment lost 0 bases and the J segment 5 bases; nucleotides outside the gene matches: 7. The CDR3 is CASSQDPTQGHEQYF. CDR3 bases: TGTGCCAGCAGCCAAGATCCGACACAGGGGCACGAGCAGTACTTC.

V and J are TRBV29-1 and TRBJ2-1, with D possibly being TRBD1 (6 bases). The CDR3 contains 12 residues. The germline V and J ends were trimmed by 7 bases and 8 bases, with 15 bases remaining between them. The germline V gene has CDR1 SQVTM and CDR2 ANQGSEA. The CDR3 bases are TGCAGCGCTCGGTTTGGGGGCCATGAGCAGTTCTTC. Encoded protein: CSARFGGHEQFF.

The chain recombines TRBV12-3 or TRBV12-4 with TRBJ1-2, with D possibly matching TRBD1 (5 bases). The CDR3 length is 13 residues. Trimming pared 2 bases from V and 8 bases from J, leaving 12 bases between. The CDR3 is CASSLLGEWGYTF. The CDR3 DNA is TGTGCCAGCAGTTTATTGGGGGAATGGGGCTACACCTTC.